Below are 25 T cell receptor beta chains sequenced from a single sample in a study of T cells in Graves' hyperthyroidism and ophthalmopathy (dated by TCRdb to about 2019). Library prep was done by multiplex PCR. Sequenced using an Illumina HiSeq 2000. Amplification of TCR beta CDR3 regions was carried out from RNA transcripts. The TCR CDR3 was subjected to a first round of RT-PCR using the HTBI primer set and the Qiagen OneStep RT-PCR kit. Through fastp at Q25 and MiXCR, TCRdb rebuilt clones from the public reads, retaining in-frame beta chains. Rows merge per CDR3 protein into single entries with the most common DNA and genes. The sample has 550,000 to 850,000 distinct CDR3 sequences on record, roughly a sixth of them singletons. 16% of the sample rests with the top ten. The sample was blood. Receptors were obtained from a woman aged 45-59 years with Graves' hyperthyroidism that later progressed to Graves' ophthalmopathy.

This clonotype occurred a few times. J is TRBJ2-4 and V is TRBV20-1; D is unclear. Between the trimmed V and J ends, which lost 0 bases and 2 bases, there was a span of 11 bases. Germline V gene sequence: CDR1 DFQATT, CDR2 SNEGSKA (reference sequence). The CDR3 is 15 residues long. The CDR3 sequence: CSAREARGPKNIQYF. CDR3 bases: TGCAGTGCTAGAGAGGCTCGAGGACCCAAAAACATTCAGTACTTC.

V usage is TRBV28 and J usage is TRBJ2-3, with TRBD2 identical over 11 bases. The CDR3 is 17 amino acids. Per germline, CDR1 MDHEN and CDR2 SYDVKM. J was trimmed by 5 bases and V by 6 bases; bases with no gene match: 13. This chain's CDR3 is CASSVPGLAVRRDTQYF. Written as DNA, the CDR3 is TGTGCCAGCAGCGTCCCGGGACTAGCGGTCAGACGAGATACGCAGTATTTT.

This clonotype was found a few times. The genes are TRBV7-8 and TRBJ1-2; D gene unclear. Germline values: CDR1 SGHVS, CDR2 FQNEAQ. Trimming left V 1 base short and J 11 bases short, with 17 bases between. The CDR3 is made up of 14 amino acids. CDR3 sequence reads: CASSLGVAGMGYTF. CDR3 sequence (DNA): TGTGCCAGCAGCTTAGGGGTAGCAGGAATGGGATACACCTTC.

The chain carries TRBV19 and TRBJ2-5, with D unresolved. Germline loops: CDR1 LNHDA, CDR2 SQIVND (reference sequence). This CDR3 region has 13 residues. The V end lost 3 bases, the J end lost 1 base, and 6 bases lay between the germline ends. CDR3 DNA sequence: TGTGCCAGTAGTATTTTCGTCCAAGAGACCCAGTACTTC. It translates to CASSIFVQETQYF.

The rearrangement uses TRBV12-3 or TRBV12-4 and TRBJ1-5, with unresolved D. The CDR3 totals 15 residues. Trimming shortened V by 0 bases and J by 2 bases, and 8 bases separated the two germline ends. The CDR3 DNA reads TGTGCCAGCAGTTTAGCGGGGTTCGGCAATCAGCCCCAGCATTTT. Encoded protein: CASSLAGFGNQPQHF.

This clonotype was picked up a small number of times. V and J are TRBV6-5 and TRBJ1-1; D may be TRBD1 (5 bases). V lost 0 bases to trimming and J lost 5 bases, with 13 bases between them. CDR3 length equals 15 residues. Germline assignment: CDR1 MNHEY and CDR2 SVGAGI. The CDR3 region is CASSYSVQGGTEAFF. For the CDR3, the DNA is TGTGCCAGCAGTTACTCGGTCCAGGGAGGGACTGAAGCTTTCTTT.

This clonotype appeared a few times. V is TRBV20-1 and J is TRBJ2-1; unclear D gene. The CDR3 totals 11 residues. Between the trimmed V and J ends, which lost 7 bases and 9 bases, there was a span of 13 bases. Germline V gives CDR1 DFQATT, CDR2 SNEGSKA (reference sequence). CDR3 sequence: CSVFPRPEQFF. The DNA of the CDR3 is TGCAGTGTCTTCCCCCGACCTGAGCAGTTCTTC.

This clonotype was recorded many times. A clone one base away is much larger, so this may be a read error. J is TRBJ2-1 and V is TRBV11-2; TRBD1 matches 8 bases. The germline gives CDR1 SGHAT, CDR2 FQNNGV. V was clipped by 5 bases and J by 5 bases; unmatched bases: 2. The length of the CDR3 is 13 residues. The CDR3 is CASSPDRDNEQFF. The CDR3 DNA is TGTGCCAGCAGCCCGGACAGGGACAATGAGCAGTTCTTC.

This clonotype was counted at least ten times. This chain links TRBV7-3 with TRBJ2-7; the match to TRBD1 covers 7 bases. The CDR3 covers 14 residues. Germline values: CDR1 SGHTA, CDR2 FQGTGA. V trimming: 2 bases; J trimming: 7 bases; junction bases outside the gene matches: 8. The CDR3: CASSLEGAFGEQYF. DNA for the CDR3: TGTGCCAGCAGCTTAGAGGGGGCCTTTGGAGAGCAGTACTTC. Based on the CDR3 plus reference TRBV7-3 and TRBJ2-7, the full variable domain is GAGVSQTPSNKVTEKGKYVELRCDPISGHTALYWYRQSLGQGPEFLIYFQGTGAADDSGLPNDRFFAVRPEGSVSTLKIQRTERGDSAVYLCASSLEGAFGEQYFGPGTRLTVT.

At least ten counts were recorded for this clonotype. The genes are TRBV20-1 and TRBJ1-3; TRBD1 might be the D (5 bases). Trimming took 5 bases from V and 4 from J, leaving 12 bases between them. CDR1 and CDR2 from the germline V gene are DFQATT and SNEGSKA (reference sequence). The CDR3 has 13 amino acids. The CDR3 DNA is TGCAGTGCTGACACGGGGGACGGAAACACCATATATTTT. Amino acid sequence: CSADTGDGNTIYF.

The table lists this clonotype with many counts. This rearrangement joins TRBV5-1 to TRBJ2-3; tentatively, D is TRBD1 (5 bases). Germline V CDR1 and CDR2: SGHRS, YFSETQ. V shed 1 base and J shed 0 bases, with 9 bases lying between them. The CDR3 loop spans 15 amino acids. The CDR3 loop reads CASSLSQGSTDTQYF. CDR3 coding DNA: TGCGCCAGCAGCTTGTCTCAGGGTAGCACAGATACGCAGTATTTT.

In this sample, this clonotype turned up many times. This chain links TRBV6-2 or TRBV6-3 with TRBJ1-5, with D possibly TRBD1 on 6 matching bases. The CDR3 is 16 amino acids. CDR1 and CDR2 from the germline V gene are MNHEY and SVGEGT. Trimming shortened V by 5 bases and J by 4 bases, and 18 bases separated the two germline ends. The CDR3 DNA is TGTGCCAGCAGTACGAGACTCTACAGGGAAAATCAGCCCCAGCATTTT. Translating gives CASSTRLYRENQPQHF.

This clonotype was recorded many times. The V and J genes are TRBV29-1 and TRBJ2-6; no clear D gene. In germline, CDR1 is SQVTM, CDR2 ANQGSEA. The CDR3 contains 13 residues. Between the trimmed V and J ends, which lost 4 bases and 4 bases, there was a span of 8 bases. This CDR3 is CSVGSAGANVLTF. CDR3 in DNA: TGCAGCGTTGGGTCAGCGGGGGCCAACGTCCTGACTTTC.

Ten or more counts support this clonotype. This chain connects TRBV7-8 to TRBJ1-5; no clear D. The CDR3 is 14 residues long. Germline values: CDR1 SGHVS, CDR2 FQNEAQ. V was pared by 2 bases and J by 0 bases, with 5 bases between. This CDR3 reads CASSLIGSNQPQHF. The CDR3 region has the DNA TGTGCCAGCAGCTTAATTGGTAGCAATCAGCCCCAGCATTTT.

J is TRBJ2-5 and V is TRBV9, with TRBD2 identical over 11 bases. Germline V gives CDR1 SGDLS, CDR2 YYNGEE. This CDR3 is built from 19 residues. The V and J ends lost 4 bases and 5 bases, in that order; junction bases with no gene match: 19. CDR3 region: CASSSYSGLAGYKGETQYF. The DNA for the CDR3 is TGTGCCAGCAGCTCATACAGCGGACTAGCGGGTTATAAGGGGGAGACCCAGTACTTC.

This clonotype was found many times. The CDR3 DNA sequence: TGTGCCAGCAGCTTAGATCTGGCAGGGGAGGATGAGCAGTTCTTC. Protein sequence: CASSLDLAGEDEQFF. The J gene is TRBJ2-1, the V gene TRBV11-3; D is perhaps TRBD1 or TRBD2 (6 bases each). Germline CDR1 is SGHNT and CDR2 is YENEEA. V gave up 0 bases and J gave up 8 bases, with 14 bases separating them. The CDR3 sequence is 15 residues long. Supplemented by reference TRBV11-3 and TRBJ2-1, the full variable domain reads EAGVVQSPRYKIIEKKQPVAFWCNPISGHNTLYWYLQNLGQGPELLIRYENEEAVDDSQLPKDRFSAERLKGVDSTLKIQPAELGDSAVYLCASSLDLAGEDEQFFGPGTRLTVL.

The V call is TRBV24-1, the J call TRBJ2-1; TRBD2 matches at 10 bases. V shed 4 bases and J 4 bases; nucleotides not matched to a gene: 12. This CDR3 comprises 18 residues. From germline, CDR1 is KGHDR and CDR2 SFDVKD. The CDR3 nucleotides read TGTGCCACCAGTGACCCAACTAGCGGGGACCTCCATTACAATGAGCAGTTCTTC. Amino acid sequence: CATSDPTSGDLHYNEQFF.

The genes are TRBV6-9 and TRBJ1-5; TRBD1 matches at 8 bases. The CDR3 covers 16 residues. With V trimmed by 3 bases and J by 9 bases, 13 bases remained unmatched. Germline lookup yields CDR1 MNHGY and CDR2 SVAAGI. CDR3 in amino acids: CASSYAGDRRFAPQHF. The CDR3 coding sequence is TGTGCCAGCAGTTACGCTGGGGACAGGAGGTTTGCGCCCCAGCATTTT.

This clonotype showed up many times. The CDR3 bases are TGCAGTGCTTTCCGGGGGGATACGCAGTATTTT. Amino acids: CSAFRGDTQYF. J is TRBJ2-3 and V is TRBV20-1; the D gene is possibly TRBD2 (6 bases). Trimming removed 5 bases at V and 6 bases at J, with 9 bases between. The CDR3 consists of 11 residues. The germline gives CDR1 DFQATT, CDR2 SNEGSKA (reference sequence).

The chain has TRBV5-1 and TRBJ2-7; no clear D gene. The CDR3 is 13 amino acids. Trimming removed 4 bases at V and 7 bases at J, with 15 bases between. The germline V gene has CDR1 SGHRS and CDR2 YFSETQ. CDR3 loop: CASSPPNALEQYF. The CDR3 DNA reads as TGCGCCAGCAGCCCACCCAACGCGCTGGAGCAGTACTTC.

In its sample, this clonotype was seen a few times. The genes are TRBV12-3 or TRBV12-4 and TRBJ2-1; TRBD2 aligns across 12 bases. The V segment lost 5 bases and the J segment 0 bases; nucleotides outside the gene matches: 11. There are 19 residues in the CDR3. The CDR3 nucleotides read TGTGCCAGCAGTGCTCCCACTAGCGGGGGGCGAAGCTCCTACAATGAGCAGTTCTTC. Protein: CASSAPTSGGRSSYNEQFF.

The chain couples TRBV7-6 to TRBJ2-1, with TRBD2 matching over 16 bases. CDR1 is SGHVS, CDR2 FNYEAQ, per germline. Trimming removed 3 bases from V and 6 bases from J; junction bases left unmatched: 20. The length of the CDR3 is 22 residues. The CDR3 spells CASSFPASGTSGGAPLLNEQFF. Here the CDR3 DNA reads TGTGCCAGCAGCTTCCCAGCCTCCGGGACTAGCGGGGGGGCTCCCCTACTCAATGAGCAGTTCTTC.

There are many counts of this clonotype. The chain carries TRBV20-1 and TRBJ2-7; D possibly corresponds to TRBD1 (5 bases). This CDR3 region has 13 residues. V gave up 1 base and J gave up 2 bases, with 9 bases separating them. Germline V gene data show CDR1 as DFQATT and CDR2 as SNEGSKA (reference sequence). The CDR3 DNA reads TGCAGTGCTAGAGGCCAGGGCCCCTACGAGCAGTACTTC. As protein: CSARGQGPYEQYF.

The chain has TRBV6-2 or TRBV6-3 and TRBJ1-5, with D possibly being TRBD1 (5 bases). This CDR3 spans 13 amino acids. V shed 4 bases and J shed 8 bases, with 12 bases lying between them. Per germline, CDR1 MNHEY and CDR2 SVGEGT. The CDR3 spells CASSWDPIKPQHF. The CDR3, as DNA: TGTGCCAGCAGTTGGGACCCGATTAAGCCCCAGCATTTT.

The V and J genes are TRBV7-2 and TRBJ1-3; no reliable D call. CDR1 is SGHTA and CDR2 is FQGNSA in the germline V gene. Trimming removed 5 bases at V and 0 bases at J, with 8 bases between. This CDR3 is 14 amino acids long. CDR3 nucleotide sequence: TGTGCCAGCAGCCGAACCAACTCTGGAAACACCATATATTTT. It is translated as CASSRTNSGNTIYF.